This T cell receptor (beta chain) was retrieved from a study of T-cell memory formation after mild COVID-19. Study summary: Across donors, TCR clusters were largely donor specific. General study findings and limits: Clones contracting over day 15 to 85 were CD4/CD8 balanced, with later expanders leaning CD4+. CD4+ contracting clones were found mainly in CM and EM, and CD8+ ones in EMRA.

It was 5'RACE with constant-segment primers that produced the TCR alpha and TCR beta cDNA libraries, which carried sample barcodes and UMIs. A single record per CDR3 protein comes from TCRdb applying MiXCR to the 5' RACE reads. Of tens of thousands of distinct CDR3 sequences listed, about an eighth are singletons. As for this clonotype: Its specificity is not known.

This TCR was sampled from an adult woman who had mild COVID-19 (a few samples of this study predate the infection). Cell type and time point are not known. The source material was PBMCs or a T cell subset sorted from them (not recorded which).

CDR3 amino acids: CASSSGLAGEPYEQYF. In DNA form, the CDR3 reads TGTGCCAGCAGCTCGGGACTAGCGGGAGAACCCTACGAGCAGTACTTC. The chain recombines TRBV13 with TRBJ2-7; the match to TRBD2 covers 14 bases. V lost 4 bases and J lost 2; bases outside the gene matches: 4. CDR1 and CDR2 from the germline V gene are PRHDT and FYEKMQ (reference sequence). The CDR3 runs 16 residues. The whole variable domain, remainder taken from reference TRBV13 and TRBJ2-7, is AAGVIQSPRHLIKEKRETATLKCYPIPRHDTVYWYQQGPGQDPQFLISFYEKMQSDKGSIPDRFSAQQFSDYHSELNMSSLELGDSALYFCASSSGLAGEPYEQYFGPGTRLTVT.